Many counts were recorded for the clone carrying this T cell receptor beta chain. CDR3 length equals 12 residues. The V end was cut by 6 bases, the J end by 5 bases, with 10 bases between. CDR1 and CDR2 (germline): SNHLY, FYNNEI. This sample is part of a study of blood T cells in healthy people across ages. The second PCR ran roughly 7 to 12 cycles with a sample-barcoded 5' primer and J-beta primers. Unique molecular identifiers of 12 random nucleotides labeled each cDNA. CDR3-containing paired-end reads numbered at least 3 million in each sample. One entry per CDR3 protein results from TCRdb running MiXCR on the 5' RACE reads. This table has some 1,500,000 distinct CDR3 sequences, approximately 42% appearing once.

The receptor's source is a woman aged 18-30 years in good health. The chain is built from TRBV2 and TRBJ2-5; D is perhaps TRBD1 (6 bases). The sequenced material came from blood. CDR3 in DNA: TGTGCCAGCAGCGGACAGCGGGAGACCCAGTACTTC. It is translated as CASSGQRETQYF.